This T cell receptor beta chain was documented in a study of STAT3 mutations in large granular lymphocyte leukemia. Across the study: Canonical activating STAT3 mutations were detected in roughly half of the longitudinally sequenced T-LGLL patients.

Libraries were prepared by immunoSEQ multiplex PCR; TCRdb keeps only in-frame clonotypes and omits some of them. Of about 3,800 clones in the sample, 66% were seen once. Study-level findings and limits: At least one immunodominant TCR beta clonotype appeared in every T-cell large granular lymphocyte leukemia patient. All newly emerging clones after therapy were STAT3 wild type. Persisting codominant clonotypes may have hidden a small pathogenic clone.

V gave up 2 bases and J gave up 8 bases, with 16 bases separating them. Germline V CDR1 and CDR2: SGHDT, YYEEEE. This CDR3 is built from 14 residues. This clone was seen just once. Antigen unknown. The genes are TRBV5-6 and TRBJ1-2; TRBD1 is a possible D gene (6 bases). The clonotype originates from a man between 60 and 75 years old with T-cell large granular lymphocyte leukemia. Some clones in this sample may be carry-over from other donors' samples. Material for sequencing was peripheral blood mononuclear cells. The DNA for the CDR3 is TGTGCCAGCAGCTTACCCTCAGGGGCGGGAGGCTACACCTTC. Its translation is CASSLPSGAGGYTF. The full variable domain, in which reference TRBV5-6 and TRBJ1-2 provide the parts outside the CDR3, is DAGVTQSPTHLIKTRGQQVTLRCSPKSGHDTVSWYQQALGQGPQFIFQYYEEEERQRGNFPDRFSGHQFPNYSSELNVNALLLGDSALYLCASSLPSGAGGYTFGSGTRLTVV.